Listed here are 17 T cell receptor beta chains from one sample, sequenced in a study of blood T cell repertoires in COVID-19. TCRdb keeps only in-frame clones here, not all; method: immunoSEQ multiplex PCR. The profile shows some 110,000 clones, more than 75% of them singletons. Sequenced material: peripheral blood. Every receptor here comes from a man aged 35 to 55 with acute or convalescent COVID-19.

J is TRBJ1-1 and V is TRBV4-1, with TRBD1 identical over 11 bases. Germline CDR1 reads MGHRA; CDR2 reads YSYEKL. The CDR3 runs to 16 residues. The V gene end was trimmed by 3 bases and the J gene end by 4 bases; junction bases not matched to a gene: 7. CDR3 in DNA: TGCGCCAGCAGCCATCCTGGGGGGACAGGGGGCACTGAAGCTTTCTTT. This sequence encodes CASSHPGGTGGTEAFF.

The chain carries TRBV3-1 (or the pseudogene TRBV3-2) and TRBJ2-1; 14 nucleotides align to TRBD2. CDR1 is LGHDT and CDR2 is YNNKEL in the germline V gene (reference sequence). The V gene end was trimmed by 3 bases and the J gene end by 12 bases; junction bases not matched to a gene: 4. This CDR3 region has 14 residues. The CDR3 sequence is CASSQTSGRAGQFF. CDR3 nucleotides: TGTGCCAGCAGCCAGACTAGCGGGAGGGCCGGGCAGTTCTTC.

The chain recombines TRBV30 with TRBJ1-2; unclear D gene. V dropped 0 bases and J dropped 5 bases, with 7 bases sitting between them. There are 12 residues in the CDR3. CDR1 and CDR2 (germline): GTSNPN, SVGIG (reference sequence). This CDR3 is CAWSVEEYGYTF. The CDR3 coding sequence is TGTGCCTGGAGTGTAGAGGAATATGGCTACACCTTC.

The chain joins TRBV7-6 to TRBJ2-7, with 13 nucleotides matching TRBD2. The CDR3 covers 17 residues. Germline V gene lookup returns CDR1 SGHVS and CDR2 FNYEAQ. Trimming took 5 bases from V and 2 from J; bases not matched to a gene: 9. This chain's CDR3 is CASSLGLAGETTYEQYF. As DNA, the CDR3 is TGTGCCAGCAGCCTCGGACTAGCGGGGGAAACCACCTACGAGCAGTACTTC. The full variable domain, completed using reference TRBV7-6 and TRBJ2-7, is GAGVSQSPRYKVTKRGQDVALRCDPISGHVSLYWYRQALGQGPEFLTYFNYEAQQDKSGLPNDRFSAERPEGSISTLTIQRTEQRDSAMYRCASSLGLAGETTYEQYFGPGTRLTVT.

The chain carries TRBV3-1 (or the pseudogene TRBV3-2) and TRBJ2-1; TRBD1 is a possible D gene (7 bases). V lost 4 bases and J lost 10, with 20 bases in between. CDR3 length equals 15 residues. The V gene's germline CDR1 is LGHDT and CDR2 YNNKEL (reference sequence). CDR3 residues: CASSPQGGLRGEQFF. In nucleotides, the CDR3 is TGTGCCAGCAGCCCTCAGGGGGGCCTGAGGGGGGAGCAGTTCTTC.

The chain combines TRBV5-6 with TRBJ1-4; D is possibly TRBD1 (6 bases). The germline V gene encodes CDR1 SGHDT and CDR2 YYEEEE. This CDR3 is built from 14 residues. Between the trimmed V and J ends, which lost 3 bases and 8 bases, there was a span of 14 bases. This chain's CDR3 is CASSSGRGEEKLFF. DNA for the CDR3: TGTGCCAGCAGCTCGGGCAGGGGTGAAGAAAAACTGTTTTTT.

CDR3 sequence (DNA): TGTGCCAGCAGTCCGTCTAACTATGGCTACACCTTC. Its protein product is CASSPSNYGYTF. This chain links TRBV6-5 with TRBJ1-2, with unresolved D. The CDR3 runs to 12 residues. Per germline, CDR1 MNHEY and CDR2 SVGAGI. Trimming cost V 5 bases and J 0 bases, with 4 bases left between them.

The gene calls are TRBV20-1 and TRBJ2-7, with D hard to call. The germline V gene has CDR1 DFQATT and CDR2 SNEGSKA (reference sequence). The CDR3 covers 11 residues. V was clipped by 5 bases and J by 4 bases, with 9 bases between them. The DNA for the CDR3 is TGCAGTGCTCATGACAAATACGAGCAGTACTTC. Its translation: CSAHDKYEQYF.

This chain joins TRBV6-5 and TRBJ1-2, with a tentative D call TRBD1 (6 bases). Trimming pared 6 bases from V and 4 bases from J, leaving 9 bases between. Germline lookup yields CDR1 MNHEY and CDR2 SVGAGI. The CDR3 is 12 amino acids. In nucleotides, the CDR3 is TGTGCCAGCAGGCCCAGGGGCTATGGCTACACCTTC. Its translation is CASRPRGYGYTF.

The V and J genes are TRBV29-1 and TRBJ2-4; D is perhaps TRBD2 (6 bases). V was cut by 7 bases and J by 1 base, with 11 bases left in between. The CDR3 is 13 amino acids. Per germline, CDR1 SQVTM and CDR2 ANQGSEA. The CDR3 loop reads CSAEEGAKNIQYF. As DNA, the CDR3 is TGCAGCGCTGAGGAGGGTGCCAAAAACATTCAGTACTTC.

The rearrangement links TRBV6-5 to TRBJ1-5, with D hard to call. This CDR3 contains 15 residues. Germline CDR1 is MNHEY and CDR2 is SVGAGI. Trimming pared 7 bases from V and 2 bases from J, leaving 15 bases between. CDR3 DNA: TGTGCCAGCACCGAGGGAGGGTTGGGCAATCAGCCCCAGCATTTT. This translates into CASTEGGLGNQPQHF.

The chain has TRBV11-2 and TRBJ2-2, with D possibly being TRBD2 (6 bases). The CDR3 runs 17 residues. V was clipped by 5 bases and J by 1 base, with 17 bases between them. The germline gives CDR1 SGHAT, CDR2 FQNNGV. The CDR3 region has the DNA TGTGCCAGCAGCCCCGGTTCGGGGAGGAAGAACACCGGGGAGCTGTTTTTT. This encodes CASSPGSGRKNTGELFF. Full variable domain (missing parts from reference TRBV11-2 and TRBJ2-2): EAGVAQSPRYKIIEKRQSVAFWCNPISGHATLYWYQQILGQGPKLLIQFQNNGVVDDSQLPKDRFSAERLKGVDSTLKIQPAKLEDSAVYLCASSPGSGRKNTGELFFGEGSRLTVL.

The chain links TRBV2 to TRBJ1-6; no clear D. Germline V gives CDR1 SNHLY, CDR2 FYNNEI. The CDR3 has 13 residues. V was trimmed by 10 bases and J by 9 bases, leaving 16 bases between them. Here the CDR3 DNA reads TGTGCCACTAGAGAAGATCTAGGTTCACCCCTCCACTTT. Its protein product is CATREDLGSPLHF.

Here the CDR3 reads CASSIPAGGSTDTQYF. CDR3 nucleotide sequence: TGTGCCAGTAGTATCCCAGCGGGGGGGAGCACAGATACGCAGTATTTT. The V gene is TRBV19, the J gene TRBJ2-3; 10 bases line up with TRBD2. CDR1 is LNHDA and CDR2 is SQIVND in the germline V gene (reference sequence). J lost 0 bases, V lost 3 bases, and 3 bases had no gene match. The CDR3 extends over 16 amino acids.

The chain employs TRBV7-9 and TRBJ1-2; a possible D gene is TRBD1 (5 bases). Germline CDR1 reads SEHNR; CDR2 reads FQNEAQ (reference sequence). The CDR3 runs to 13 residues. The ends were cut back, 1 base at V and 8 bases at J, with 11 bases in the middle. CDR3 nucleotides: TGTGCCAGCAGCTTAGGGGCCCAGGGCGGCTACACCTTC. Translation: CASSLGAQGGYTF.

This chain uses TRBV2 with TRBJ1-1; 7 nucleotides agree with TRBD1. Germline V gives CDR1 SNHLY, CDR2 FYNNEI. The V gene end was trimmed by 5 bases and the J gene end by 9 bases; junction bases not matched to a gene: 15. This CDR3 has 15 amino acids. The CDR3: CASSIRQGPGMQAFF. In nucleotides, the CDR3 is TGTGCCAGCAGTATAAGACAGGGCCCAGGTATGCAAGCTTTCTTT.

The chain couples TRBV30 to TRBJ1-1; the match to TRBD1 covers 7 bases. This CDR3 is built from 12 residues. Germline V gene lookup returns CDR1 GTSNPN and CDR2 SVGIG (reference sequence). Trimming removed 5 bases from V and 4 bases from J; junction bases left unmatched: 4. The CDR3, as DNA: TGTGCCTGGGCAGGGGGGATCACTGAAGCTTTCTTT. This gives the protein CAWAGGITEAFF.